Each of the 32 T cell receptor beta chains below was sequenced from the same sample in a study of blood T cell repertoires in COVID-19. TCRdb's table, derived via immunoSEQ multiplex PCR, lists solely in-frame clones and lacks some. Altogether about 240,000 clones are present, 75% to 85% being singletons, with the ten largest covering roughly 12%. The sequenced sample was peripheral blood. These receptors were collected from a woman aged 60-75 years with active or convalescent COVID-19.

The V call is TRBV13, the J call TRBJ1-2, with 9 bases lining up with TRBD1. Losses at the gene ends were 5 bases for V and 3 bases for J; bases not matched to a gene: 7. Germline V CDR1 and CDR2: PRHDT, FYEKMQ (reference sequence). The CDR3 runs to 15 residues. CDR3 DNA sequence: TGTGCCAGCAGCAGTGACAGGGGGATCCACTATGGCTACACCTTC. Its protein product is CASSSDRGIHYGYTF.

The chain joins TRBV27 to TRBJ1-6; 9 nucleotides match TRBD1. Losses at the gene ends were 4 bases for V and 7 bases for J; bases not matched to a gene: 2. This CDR3 has 14 amino acids. Germline CDR1 reads MNHEY; CDR2 reads SMNVEV (reference sequence). CDR3 DNA sequence: TGTGCCAGCAGTTGGGACAGGGCGAATTCACCCCTCCACTTT. Translated, it gives CASSWDRANSPLHF.

The CDR3 nucleotides read TGTGCCAGTACAGACAGGCCCCTAACCTACGAGCAGTACTTC. Translation: CASTDRPLTYEQYF. The V call is TRBV11-2, the J call TRBJ2-7; D is perhaps TRBD1 (6 bases). CDR1 and CDR2 from the germline V gene are SGHAT and FQNNGV. The length of the CDR3 is 14 residues. Deletions cut 9 bases from V and 2 bases from J, with 17 bases between.

This chain joins TRBV7-2 and TRBJ1-2; 7 nucleotides align to TRBD1. With V trimmed by 2 bases and J by 5 bases, 8 bases remained unmatched. The CDR3 covers 15 residues. Germline CDR1 is SGHTA and CDR2 is FQGNSA. The CDR3, as DNA: TGTGCCAGCAGCTTATCGTCCGGGACAGATTATGGCTACACCTTC. Translation: CASSLSSGTDYGYTF.

The J gene is TRBJ2-5, the V gene TRBV2; possibly TRBD2 for D (6 bases). This CDR3 comprises 13 residues. The V gene's germline CDR1 is SNHLY and CDR2 FYNNEI. The V end was cut by 7 bases, the J end by 2 bases, with 11 bases between. DNA for the CDR3: TGTGCCAGCACCCCGGGAGCACAAGAGACCCAGTACTTC. It translates to CASTPGAQETQYF.

This clone came up a few times. J is TRBJ1-3 and V is TRBV2; tentatively, D is TRBD1 (5 bases). In germline, CDR1 is SNHLY, CDR2 FYNNEI. Trimming removed 7 bases at V and 0 bases at J, with 16 bases between. The length of the CDR3 is 16 residues. CDR3 region: CASTPRGGGSGNTIYF. CDR3 nucleotides: TGTGCCAGCACTCCTCGCGGCGGGGGCTCTGGAAACACCATATATTTT. Supplemented by reference TRBV2 and TRBJ1-3, the full variable domain reads EPEVTQTPSHQVTQMGQEVILRCVPISNHLYFYWYRQILGQKVEFLVSFYNNEISEKSEIFDDQFSVERPDGSNFTLKIRSTKLEDSAMYFCASTPRGGGSGNTIYFGEGSWLTVV.

This chain connects TRBV24-1 to TRBJ2-2; 9 bases are shared with TRBD2. The germline V gene encodes CDR1 KGHDR and CDR2 SFDVKD. The CDR3 consists of 17 residues. After removal of 2 bases from V and 5 bases from J, the junction contained 8 bases not matched to a gene. The CDR3: CATSDSVTLAGTGELFF. The CDR3, as DNA: TGTGCCACCAGTGATTCGGTTACCCTAGCGGGGACCGGGGAGCTGTTTTTT.

The gene calls are TRBV4-3 and TRBJ2-1; 11 nucleotides match TRBD2. This CDR3 has 19 amino acids. With V trimmed by 0 bases and J by 4 bases, 11 bases remained unmatched. Germline V gene sequence: CDR1 LGHNA, CDR2 YSLEER. The CDR3, as DNA: TGCGCCAGCAGCCAAGATCCCCCAGTGACTAGCGGGATTTACAATGAGCAGTTCTTC. Translating gives CASSQDPPVTSGIYNEQFF.

This clone was observed a single time. This sequence joins TRBV19 and TRBJ2-7; D possibly corresponds to TRBD1 (5 bases). Germline CDR1 reads LNHDA; CDR2 reads SQIVND (reference sequence). CDR3 size: 14 residues. The V end was cut by 2 bases, the J end by 6 bases, with 14 bases between. CDR3 amino acids: CASSITGRVGEQYF. Here the CDR3 DNA reads TGTGCCAGTAGTATAACCGGCAGGGTGGGCGAGCAGTACTTC.

The chain has TRBV7-9 and TRBJ1-6; 10 bases are shared with TRBD1. The CDR3 covers 14 residues. The V gene's germline CDR1 is SEHNR and CDR2 FQNEAQ (reference sequence). With V trimmed by 4 bases and J by 8 bases, 2 bases remained unmatched. CDR3 DNA: TGTGCCAGCAGCTCCGGGACAGGGGATTCACCCCTCCACTTT. The encoded protein is CASSSGTGDSPLHF.

The gene calls are TRBV2 and TRBJ2-3; TRBD2 agrees at 7 bases. The CDR3 runs to 13 residues. The V and J ends lost 11 bases and 1 base, in that order; junction bases with no gene match: 6. In germline, CDR1 is SNHLY, CDR2 FYNNEI. DNA of the CDR3: TGTGCCGGGGGGGGGAGTGGCACAGATACGCAGTATTTT. Translation: CAGGGSGTDTQYF.

The CDR3 DNA reads TGCGCCAGCAGCGAGGGTCCCAGTACGCAGTATTTT. Its protein product is CASSEGPSTQYF. The V gene is TRBV5-1, the J gene TRBJ2-3, with a possible D match to TRBD2 (5 bases). The germline V gene encodes CDR1 SGHRS and CDR2 YFSETQ. V lost 4 bases and J 8 bases, leaving 11 bases between the germline ends. This CDR3 has 12 amino acids.

The chain's CDR3 is CASSLVESRISYTF. In DNA form, the CDR3 reads TGCGCCAGCAGCTTGGTGGAGAGTCGGATTAGCTACACCTTC. The chain combines TRBV5-1 with TRBJ1-2; D not resolved. Germline values: CDR1 SGHRS, CDR2 YFSETQ. With 0 bases removed from V and 9 bases from J, the gap between germline ends came to 15 bases. This CDR3 is 14 amino acids long. The entire variable domain, with the rest obtained from reference TRBV5-1 and TRBJ1-2, is as follows: KAGVTQTPRYLIKTRGQQVTLSCSPISGHRSVSWYQQTPGQGLQFLFEYFSETQRNKGNFPGRFSGRQFSNSRSEMNVSTLELGDSALYLCASSLVESRISYTFGSGTRLTVV.

This sequence joins TRBV6-5 and TRBJ1-2, with a weak D call TRBD1 (5 bases). The V and J ends lost 0 bases and 2 bases respectively, with 10 bases between them. Germline V gives CDR1 MNHEY, CDR2 SVGAGI. The CDR3 is 15 amino acids. The CDR3 DNA reads as TGTGCCAGCAGTTACTCGTTCGCAGGGAACTATGGCTACACCTTC. It codes for CASSYSFAGNYGYTF.

There are a few counts of this clone. The V and J genes are TRBV28 and TRBJ2-1; 7 nucleotides align to TRBD2. Germline-derived CDR1 and CDR2 are MDHEN and SYDVKM. Unmatched junction bases numbered 1, after V lost 3 bases and J lost 2 bases. The CDR3 extends over 14 amino acids. This chain's CDR3 is CASSLGGAYNEQFF. The CDR3 bases are TGTGCCAGCAGTTTGGGGGGGGCCTACAATGAGCAGTTCTTC. The full variable domain, in which reference TRBV28 and TRBJ2-1 provide the parts outside the CDR3, is DVKVTQSSRYLVKRTGEKVFLECVQDMDHENMFWYRQDPGLGLRLIYFSYDVKMKEKGDIPEGYSVSREKKERFSLILESASTNQTSMYLCASSLGGAYNEQFFGPGTRLTVL.

The rearrangement uses TRBV11-2 and TRBJ1-2, with D perhaps matching TRBD1 (5 bases). CDR1 and CDR2 (germline): SGHAT, FQNNGV. Trimming left V 6 bases short and J 6 bases short, with 17 bases between. The CDR3 runs to 14 residues. The CDR3 DNA reads as TGTGCCAGCAGACCGGGGAGGGGATTCGATGGCTACACCTTC. Translation gives CASRPGRGFDGYTF.

The chain is built from TRBV5-1 and TRBJ2-1; 14 bases map to TRBD2. The CDR3 contains 17 residues. Per the germline V gene, CDR1 is SGHRS and CDR2 is YFSETQ. The V and J ends lost 4 bases and 4 bases, in that order; junction bases with no gene match: 7. The CDR3 spells CASSLLGTSGGYNEQFF. The CDR3 DNA reads as TGCGCCAGCAGCCTACTCGGGACTAGCGGGGGTTACAATGAGCAGTTCTTC.

The chain carries TRBV5-6 and TRBJ2-1; TRBD1 matches at 10 bases. The CDR3 has 15 residues. The germline CDR1 and CDR2 sequences are SGHDT and YYEEEE. Trimming at V came to 0 bases and at J to 6 bases, leaving 3 bases not matched to a gene. The CDR3 region is CASSLAGTGANEQFF. CDR3 DNA: TGTGCCAGCAGCTTGGCCGGGACAGGGGCCAATGAGCAGTTCTTC. Supplemented by reference TRBV5-6 and TRBJ2-1, the full variable domain reads DAGVTQSPTHLIKTRGQQVTLRCSPKSGHDTVSWYQQALGQGPQFIFQYYEEEERQRGNFPDRFSGHQFPNYSSELNVNALLLGDSALYLCASSLAGTGANEQFFGPGTRLTVL.

The rearrangement joins TRBV29-1 to TRBJ2-3; 11 bases agree with TRBD1. V was pared by 7 bases and J by 1 base, with 1 base of the junction left unmatched. Germline V CDR1 and CDR2: SQVTM, ANQGSEA. The CDR3 consists of 13 residues. Here the CDR3 reads CSGTGGGTDTQYF. DNA for the CDR3: TGCAGCGGGACAGGGGGCGGCACAGATACGCAGTATTTT.

The J gene is TRBJ2-7, the V gene TRBV6-5; a weak D match, TRBD2 (5 bases). Germline values: CDR1 MNHEY, CDR2 SVGAGI. Between the trimmed V and J ends, which lost 7 bases and 3 bases, there was a span of 16 bases. The length of the CDR3 is 14 residues. DNA for the CDR3: TGTGCCAGCACCTCCCCCCGGGATGGCTACGAGCAGTACTTC. Protein sequence: CASTSPRDGYEQYF.

The rearrangement links TRBV5-4 to TRBJ2-1; 10 nucleotides agree with TRBD2. This CDR3 region has 15 residues. From germline, CDR1 is SGHNT and CDR2 YYREEE (reference sequence). Trimming removed 3 bases from V and 6 bases from J; junction bases left unmatched: 6. Here the CDR3 reads CASSSTSGDANEQFF. Here the CDR3 DNA reads TGTGCCAGCAGCTCTACTAGCGGGGATGCCAATGAGCAGTTCTTC. The entire variable domain, with the rest obtained from reference TRBV5-4 and TRBJ2-1, is as follows: ETGVTQSPTHLIKTRGQQVTLRCSSQSGHNTVSWYQQALGQGPQFIFQYYREEENGRGNFPPRFSGLQFPNYSSELNVNALELDDSALYLCASSSTSGDANEQFFGPGTRLTVL.

This clone occurred many times. This CDR3 is CASSGTERNYGYTF. DNA of the CDR3: TGTGCCAGCAGCGGGACAGAACGTAACTATGGCTACACCTTC. V gene TRBV2 combines with J gene TRBJ1-2; 7 nucleotides agree with TRBD1. V lost 6 bases, J lost 1 base, and 5 bases stayed unmatched. The CDR3 contains 14 residues. Germline-derived CDR1 and CDR2 are SNHLY and FYNNEI.

This clone occurred once. CDR3 in amino acids: CASSQGGVRYGYTF. CDR3 nucleotides: TGCGCCAGCAGCCAGGGGGGGGTGAGGTATGGCTACACCTTC. The chain has TRBV4-1 and TRBJ1-2, with TRBD1 as a possible D gene (5 bases). CDR1 MGHRA and CDR2 YSYEKL come from the germline V gene. V was trimmed by 3 bases and J by 5 bases, leaving 13 bases between them. The CDR3 spans 14 residues.

The CDR3 DNA reads TGTGCCAGCAGCTTAAGCGGACTAAGGGAGACCCAGTACTTC. As protein: CASSLSGLRETQYF. The gene calls are TRBV11-1 and TRBJ2-5; tentative D call: TRBD2 (6 bases). This CDR3 has 14 amino acids. Germline V gene data show CDR1 as SGHAT and CDR2 as FQDESV (reference sequence). The V end was cut by 2 bases, the J end by 5 bases, with 12 bases between.

CDR3 sequence reads: CASSLWQGATDTQYF. As DNA, the CDR3 is TGTGCCAGCAGCTTGTGGCAGGGGGCCACAGATACGCAGTATTTT. The gene calls are TRBV5-8 and TRBJ2-3; 8 nucleotides line up with TRBD1. This CDR3 region has 15 residues. The V and J ends lost 1 base and 2 bases, in that order; junction bases with no gene match: 3. Germline V gene data show CDR1 as SGHTS and CDR2 as YDEGEE.

This rearrangement joins TRBV6-5 to TRBJ2-2; 7 bases align to TRBD2. CDR1 is MNHEY and CDR2 is SVGAGI in the germline V gene. V lost 7 bases to trimming and J lost 4 bases; unmatched junction nucleotides: 6. The CDR3 runs 14 residues. CDR3 in amino acids: CASTRDYTTGELFF. The CDR3 DNA reads TGTGCCAGCACCCGGGACTATACCACCGGGGAGCTGTTTTTT.

In its sample, this clone was seen once. The chain carries TRBV27 and TRBJ1-2; tentatively, D is TRBD1 (5 bases). Per the germline V gene, CDR1 is MNHEY and CDR2 is SMNVEV (reference sequence). This CDR3 contains 14 residues. Trimming left V 8 bases short and J 9 bases short, with 22 bases between. The CDR3 DNA is TGTGCCAGCCGAACGATGGACACCCGAGGTCGCTACACCTTC. As protein: CASRTMDTRGRYTF.

Only one count was recorded for this clone. The V gene is TRBV4-1, the J gene TRBJ2-3; maybe TRBD2 (6 bases). CDR1 is MGHRA and CDR2 is YSYEKL in the germline V gene. The CDR3 is made up of 18 amino acids. V lost 2 bases to trimming and J lost 2 bases, with 20 bases between them. The CDR3 nucleotides read TGCGCCAGCAGCCAACCATTATTGGGACTCAGAAACACAGATACGCAGTATTTT. This translates into CASSQPLLGLRNTDTQYF.

The gene calls are TRBV6-2 or TRBV6-3 and TRBJ1-5; no clear D. Trimming took 1 base from V and 7 from J, leaving 11 bases between them. The germline V gene encodes CDR1 MNHEY and CDR2 SVGEGT. The CDR3 consists of 14 residues. The CDR3 nucleotides are TGTGCCAGCAGTTACTTGGGTTCGCGGCAGCCCCAGCATTTT. Protein: CASSYLGSRQPQHF.

V usage is TRBV2 and J usage is TRBJ1-2; perhaps TRBD1 as D (6 bases). V lost 7 bases and J 2 bases, leaving 17 bases between the germline ends. This CDR3 is 15 amino acids long. Germline CDR1 reads SNHLY; CDR2 reads FYNNEI. The CDR3 is CASTLEGTFNYGYTF. CDR3 bases: TGTGCCAGCACCCTAGAGGGGACATTCAACTATGGCTACACCTTC.

The V call is TRBV5-1, the J call TRBJ1-1; the D gene is possibly TRBD1 (5 bases). V gave up 2 bases and J gave up 3 bases, with 8 bases separating them. The germline V gene encodes CDR1 SGHRS and CDR2 YFSETQ. The CDR3 runs 13 residues. The CDR3 coding sequence is TGCGCCAGCAGCTTTACAGGAGACACTGAAGCTTTCTTT. It specifies CASSFTGDTEAFF.

The CDR3 nucleotides read TGTGCCAGCATCCCCAACTCTGGAAACACCATATATTTT. The encoded protein is CASIPNSGNTIYF. The V and J genes are TRBV2 and TRBJ1-3, with no clear D. CDR1 and CDR2 (germline): SNHLY, FYNNEI. This CDR3 is 13 amino acids long. V dropped 7 bases and J dropped 0 bases, with 7 bases sitting between them.